This T cell receptor (beta chain) was identified in a study of shared clonotypes between healthy human individuals. Study-level findings and limits: Limitation of the genetic and exposure-history diversity represented came from the few donors.

The authors ran the assay at deep level. Sequencing used immunoSEQ multiplex PCR; TCRdb keeps in-frame clones, though not all of them. The sample records about 2.1 million clones, roughly 93% being singletons. Terminally differentiated effector memory CD45RA+ cells were left out of the naive CD8 fraction, which was CD45RO-negative and positively selected for CCR7. Note on this clone: The antigen is not known.

Per the germline V gene, CDR1 is SGDLS and CDR2 is YYNGEE. The CDR3 is 16 amino acids. V shed 7 bases and J 0 bases; nucleotides not matched to a gene: 10. Sequencing was performed on naive CD8+ T cells from PBMCs. The TCR sequence derives from a young man in good health. Some clones in this sample may be carry-over from other donors' samples. The chain uses TRBV9 and TRBJ1-3; the match to TRBD1 covers 7 bases. The chain's CDR3 is CASSLPGQFSGNTIYF. CDR3 sequence (DNA): TGTGCCAGCTCTTTACCGGGACAGTTCTCTGGAAACACCATATATTTT.